This TCR beta chain was observed in a study of regulatory T cells in long-lasting Graves disease. Indicated time point: newly diagnosed GD, antithyroid drugs for less than 3 months. RNA extracted from PBMCs served as the sequencing template. From germline, CDR1 is MNHNS and CDR2 SASEGT. Trimming took 7 bases from V and 7 from J; bases not matched to a gene: 2. The CDR3 spans 14 residues. This clonotype was detected ten times or more. Arm-PCR with iRepertoire HTBI primers amplified the CDR3 regions for these TCR beta libraries. Each CDR3 protein is one row after TCRdb ran MiXCR on the multiplex PCR reads. The table has more than 450,000 distinct CDR3 sequences, around 12% seen once; the top ten hold over 7%. The same data also contributed to another study, on T cells in Graves' hyperthyroidism and ophthalmopathy. From that study: RT-PCR in the first round (using the HTBI primer set) targeted the TCR CDR3.

This sample comprised peripheral blood mononuclear cells (PBMCs), obtained at new diagnosis, from a patient treated with antithyroid drugs. The genes are TRBV6-1 and TRBJ2-2; TRBD2 matches at 14 bases. This clonotype was obtained from a woman younger than 45 with Graves disease. The CDR3 DNA reads as TGTGCCAGCAAAGGGACTAGCGGGAGCGGGGAGCTGTTTTTT. Its translation: CASKGTSGSGELFF.